These 24 T cell receptor beta chains came from one sample sequenced in a study of blood T cell repertoires in COVID-19. Only in-frame clones appear in the TCRdb table, and some are missing; sequencing was by immunoSEQ multiplex PCR. The sample includes some 150,000 clones, 85% to 90% seen only once; the top ten take approximately 3.3%. Sequencing was carried out using peripheral blood. The receptors were gathered from a man aged 18 to 29 with active or convalescent COVID-19.

CDR3 amino acids: CASSPGLRGGYTF. CDR3 bases: TGTGCCAGCAGCCCGGGACTTAGAGGCGGCTACACCTTC. The chain is built from TRBV6-5 and TRBJ1-2, with D possibly matching TRBD1 (5 bases). CDR3 length: 13 residues. Germline V gene lookup returns CDR1 MNHEY and CDR2 SVGAGI. Trimming shortened V by 6 bases and J by 8 bases, and 16 bases separated the two germline ends.

The chain uses TRBV10-3 and TRBJ1-1, with no clear D. V was cut by 0 bases and J by 5 bases, with 10 bases left in between. The CDR3 contains 14 residues. Germline CDR1 is ENHRY and CDR2 is SYGVKD. DNA of the CDR3: TGTGCCATCAGTGAGTCAGGAACGGAGACTGAAGCTTTCTTT. Amino acids: CAISESGTETEAFF.

The chain uses TRBV4-3 and TRBJ2-7; D is perhaps TRBD2 (5 bases). CDR1 is LGHNA and CDR2 is YSLEER in the germline V gene. The CDR3 runs to 16 residues. V gave up 0 bases and J gave up 4 bases, with 16 bases separating them. CDR3 residues: CASSQDGRGTSYEQYF. Written as DNA, the CDR3 is TGCGCCAGCAGCCAAGATGGTCGGGGAACCAGTTACGAGCAGTACTTC.

The chain employs TRBV21-1 and TRBJ2-1; the D call of TRBD2 is as the table states it, not checked on the DNA. TRBV21-1 is given as a pseudogene. The length of the CDR3 is 15 residues. As DNA, the CDR3 is TGTGCCAGCAGCACACTAGCGGGGGCCTACAATGAGCAGTTCTTC. This codes for CASSTLAGAYNEQFF.

This clone is a singleton in its sample. The chain couples TRBV30 to TRBJ1-2; unclear D gene. This CDR3 comprises 10 residues. Deletions cut 5 bases from V and 8 bases from J, with 9 bases between. Germline lookup yields CDR1 GTSNPN and CDR2 SVGIG (reference sequence). The CDR3 loop reads CAWGSLGYTF. The CDR3 coding sequence is TGTGCCTGGGGGTCCCTGGGCTACACCTTC. The full variable domain, completed using reference TRBV30 and TRBJ1-2, is SQTIHQWPATLVQPVGSPLSLECTVEGTSNPNLYWYRQAAGRGLQLLFYSVGIGQISSEVPQNLSASRPQDRQFILSSKKLLLSDSGFYLCAWGSLGYTFGSGTRLTVV.

The J gene is TRBJ1-6, the V gene TRBV4-1; the match to TRBD1 covers 9 bases. From germline, CDR1 is MGHRA and CDR2 YSYEKL. After removal of 1 base from V and 10 bases from J, the junction contained 8 bases not matched to a gene. This CDR3 is 16 amino acids long. Written as DNA, the CDR3 is TGCGCCAGCAGCCAAGGGGGGACAGGGCAGGGATCACCCCTCCACTTT. Translation: CASSQGGTGQGSPLHF.

Only one count was recorded for this clone. The rearrangement joins TRBV12-3 or TRBV12-4 to TRBJ1-5, with TRBD1 matching 7 bases. V dropped 7 bases and J dropped 5; count of bases not matched to a gene: 5. CDR3 length: 13 amino acids. The CDR3 bases are TGTGCCAGCACGGTCAGGGGGGATCAGCCCCAGCATTTT. Amino acid sequence: CASTVRGDQPQHF.

The count of this clone is one. The chain combines TRBV24-1 with TRBJ1-4, with a possible D match to TRBD1 (5 bases). Germline CDR1 KGHDR, CDR2 SFDVKD. Between the trimmed V and J ends, which lost 5 bases and 8 bases, there was a span of 14 bases. The CDR3 contains 14 residues. CDR3 loop: CATSAQGKNEKLFF. CDR3 sequence (DNA): TGTGCCACCAGTGCCCAGGGAAAAAACGAAAAACTGTTTTTT.

The V gene is TRBV6-4, the J gene TRBJ2-1, with D perhaps matching TRBD2 (5 bases). CDR1 is MRHNA and CDR2 is SNTAGT in the germline V gene. This CDR3 comprises 15 residues. With 7 bases removed from V and 2 bases from J, the gap between germline ends came to 15 bases. DNA of the CDR3: TGTGCCAGCACGGAGGAGCCGGGGACCTACAATGAGCAGTTCTTC. Protein product: CASTEEPGTYNEQFF.

The chain couples TRBV10-2 to TRBJ2-1, with D possibly being TRBD1 (5 bases). V lost 3 bases and J 4 bases, leaving 7 bases between the germline ends. Germline CDR1 and CDR2: WSHSY and SAAADI. This CDR3 has 13 residues. The CDR3 region has the DNA TGCGCCAGCAGTGAATACAGGTACAATGAGCAGTTCTTC. Its translation is CASSEYRYNEQFF.

This sequence joins TRBV19 and TRBJ1-5; TRBD1 matches at 7 bases. The CDR3 length is 15 residues. CDR1 is LNHDA, CDR2 SQIVND, per germline (reference sequence). The J segment lost 9 bases and the V segment lost 2 bases, leaving 10 bases of the junction unmatched. The DNA of the CDR3 is TGTGCCAGTAGTATAAATGGGGACAGTAAAAGGCCCCAGCATTTT. Translating gives CASSINGDSKRPQHF.

This clone was recorded once. This chain joins TRBV4-1 and TRBJ1-2, with D tentatively TRBD1 (5 bases). Trimming took off 0 bases at V and 8 bases at J, with 16 bases between the two ends. Germline CDR1 MGHRA, CDR2 YSYEKL. CDR3 size: 15 residues. The CDR3 here is CASSQDRGGTMGYTF. The CDR3, as DNA: TGCGCCAGCAGCCAAGATCGGGGGGGAACTATGGGCTACACCTTC.

The chain recombines TRBV4-2 with TRBJ2-3; 8 positions agree with TRBD2. This CDR3 region has 15 residues. Germline-derived CDR1 and CDR2 are LGHNA and YNFKEQ. Trimming cost V 4 bases and J 9 bases; bases outside gene matches: 12. The CDR3 is CASSPDSGGDSTQYF. The CDR3 DNA sequence: TGTGCCAGCAGCCCTGATTCCGGGGGGGATTCCACGCAGTATTTT.

This rearrangement joins TRBV7-2 to TRBJ2-2; 12 bases fit TRBD2. Germline V gene sequence: CDR1 SGHTA, CDR2 FQGNSA. The CDR3 consists of 17 residues. V shed 0 bases, J shed 7 bases, and the junction held 6 bases outside the gene matches. CDR3 sequence (DNA): TGTGCCAGCAGCTTAGCCGCTAGCGGGAGGGCCAGCGGGGAGCTGTTTTTT. It yields the protein CASSLAASGRASGELFF.

The CDR3 region has the DNA TGCGCCAGCAGCGGCGGGGACGGAATGATCGGCTACACCTTC. It translates to CASSGGDGMIGYTF. The gene calls are TRBV5-1 and TRBJ1-2, with D possibly matching TRBD1 (5 bases). Germline V gene sequence: CDR1 SGHRS, CDR2 YFSETQ. The CDR3 is made up of 14 amino acids. With 4 bases removed from V and 8 bases from J, the gap between germline ends came to 18 bases. Filled out from reference TRBV5-1 and TRBJ1-2, the complete variable domain reads KAGVTQTPRYLIKTRGQQVTLSCSPISGHRSVSWYQQTPGQGLQFLFEYFSETQRNKGNFPGRFSGRQFSNSRSEMNVSTLELGDSALYLCASSGGDGMIGYTFGSGTRLTVV.

V and J are TRBV7-9 and TRBJ1-5; 9 bases fit TRBD1. V was pared by 1 base and J by 4 bases, with 8 bases of the junction left unmatched. CDR3 length equals 17 residues. Germline CDR1 is SEHNR and CDR2 is FQNEAQ (reference sequence). The CDR3 reads CASSLGSTGGKNQPQHF. For the CDR3, the DNA is TGTGCCAGCAGCTTAGGCTCGACAGGGGGAAAGAATCAGCCCCAGCATTTT. The full variable domain, rest sourced from reference TRBV7-9 and TRBJ1-5, is DTGVSQNPRHKITKRGQNVTFRCDPISEHNRLYWYRQTLGQGPEFLTYFQNEAQLEKSRLLSDRFSAERPKGSFSTLEIQRTEQGDSAMYLCASSLGSTGGKNQPQHFGDGTRLSIL.

The V call is TRBV2, the J call TRBJ1-2; D might be TRBD1 (6 bases). This CDR3 has 13 residues. Trimming took 1 base from V and 6 from J, leaving 9 bases between them. CDR1 and CDR2 (germline): SNHLY, FYNNEI. The CDR3 DNA follows: TGTGCCAGCAGTGAAGACAGGGAAGATGGCTACACCTTC. Its translation is CASSEDREDGYTF.

The chain couples TRBV28 to TRBJ1-2, with 8 positions matching TRBD1. The V and J ends lost 5 bases and 10 bases, in that order; junction bases with no gene match: 9. The CDR3 extends over 13 amino acids. Germline assignment: CDR1 MDHEN and CDR2 SYDVKM. Here the CDR3 reads CASSPGQGPPYTF. The CDR3 DNA reads as TGTGCCAGCAGTCCCGGACAGGGCCCCCCCTACACCTTC.

This clone was observed a single time. This rearrangement joins TRBV7-9 to TRBJ2-4; D remains unclear. The CDR3 is 12 amino acids. The germline V gene has CDR1 SEHNR and CDR2 FQNEAQ (reference sequence). Trimming shortened V by 5 bases and J by 8 bases, and 10 bases separated the two germline ends. CDR3 in DNA: TGTGCCAGCAGCCCGCCGGTAGACATTCAGTACTTC. The encoded protein is CASSPPVDIQYF.

This clone was seen a few times. The chain recombines TRBV27 with TRBJ1-5; TRBD1 matches 8 bases. The germline CDR1 and CDR2 sequences are MNHEY and SMNVEV (reference sequence). The V gene end was trimmed by 0 bases and the J gene end by 0 bases; junction bases not matched to a gene: 1. CDR3 length: 16 residues. CDR3 sequence reads: CASSLSTGGSNQPQHF. In nucleotides, the CDR3 is TGTGCCAGCAGTTTATCAACAGGGGGTAGCAATCAGCCCCAGCATTTT.

This sequence joins TRBV19 and TRBJ1-1; a weak D match, TRBD1 (5 bases). V lost 1 base to trimming and J lost 4 bases, with 13 bases between them. This CDR3 region has 15 residues. Germline values: CDR1 LNHDA, CDR2 SQIVND (reference sequence). The CDR3 DNA sequence: TGTGCCAGTAGTATAGGAACAGGATGGAGCACTGAAGCTTTCTTT. Translation gives CASSIGTGWSTEAFF.

CDR3 protein: CASSYAGNEQFF. The DNA for the CDR3 is TGTGCCAGCAGTTACGCGGGGAATGAGCAGTTCTTC. The chain couples TRBV6-5 to TRBJ2-1; tentatively, D is TRBD2 (6 bases). The CDR3 is 12 amino acids. The germline V gene encodes CDR1 MNHEY and CDR2 SVGAGI. V lost 2 bases and J lost 7, with 6 bases in between.

V usage is TRBV5-1 and J usage is TRBJ2-3; D perhaps matches TRBD2 (5 bases). This CDR3 comprises 14 residues. Germline assignment: CDR1 SGHRS and CDR2 YFSETQ. Trimming removed 5 bases at V and 4 bases at J, with 14 bases between. The CDR3 loop reads CASSIVRGADTQYF. The CDR3 coding sequence is TGCGCCAGCAGTATTGTTCGGGGAGCAGATACGCAGTATTTT.

The gene calls are TRBV12-5 and TRBJ2-3; 8 bases agree with TRBD1. V trimming: 1 base; J trimming: 2 bases; junction bases outside the gene matches: 5. The CDR3 is 16 residues long. Germline V lookup: CDR1 LGHNT, CDR2 FRNRAP. CDR3 residues: CASGLEGQAITDTQYF. The CDR3 region has the DNA TGTGCTAGTGGTTTGGAGGGACAGGCCATCACAGATACGCAGTATTTT.